This TCR beta chain originates from a study of T-cell reconstitution after alpha-beta-depleted transplantation in children. Regarding the study as a whole: At one year after transplant, newly produced T cells mostly accounted for T-cell counts and diversity. About two months after transplant, alpha-beta T cells reportedly came from several hundred expanded graft clones. It was surviving recipient T cells and thymic progenitors that gave some patients high TCRbeta diversity at day 60.

Worth noting for this clonotype: Its antigen is unidentified.

Germline CDR1 SGHTA, CDR2 FQGNSA. Trimming removed 3 bases at V and 3 bases at J, with 15 bases between. This CDR3 has 15 residues. Unique molecular identifiers featured in how the TCRbeta library was prepared. TCRdb re-called the PCR reads with MiXCR, one entry per CDR3 protein. Of about a million distinct CDR3 sequences in the sample, 25% to 35% were seen once. The material was PBMCs, mostly from graft donor cells, obtained 360 days after TCRalphabeta/CD19-depleted stem cell transplant. The genes are TRBV7-2 and TRBJ2-7; D might be TRBD1 (6 bases). This TCR was recovered from a boy under two years old who had a stem cell transplant for SCID, so the T cells may come from the graft donor. The CDR3 loop is CASSLQPGVLYEQYF. The CDR3 nucleotides are TGTGCCAGCAGCTTGCAGCCAGGGGTCCTCTACGAGCAGTACTTC. Using reference TRBV7-2 and TRBJ2-7 for the parts outside the CDR3, the full variable domain is GAGVSQSPSNKVTEKGKDVELRCDPISGHTALYWYRQSLGQGLEFLIYFQGNSAPDKSGLPSDRFSAERTGGSVSTLTIQRTQQEDSAVYLCASSLQPGVLYEQYFGPGTRLTVT.